This TCR beta chain was sequenced in a study of CD8 T cells in ankylosing spondylitis. Regarding this clonotype: The antigen is unknown.

Germline CDR1 is SGDLS and CDR2 is YYNGEE. J lost 3 bases, V lost 3 bases, and 3 bases had no gene match. The CDR3 spans 16 residues. Quantitative barcoded 5'-RACE was used to prepare TCR beta libraries. Using its own MiXCR run on the 5' RACE reads, TCRdb lists one record per CDR3 protein. This table has a few hundred thousand distinct CDR3 sequences, around 24% appearing once. Findings of the study overall: A motif in TCR beta, a set of eight highly homologous variants, appeared characteristic of ankylosing spondylitis blood. Peripheral blood samples showed relatively rare disease-linked clones, and these clones were CD8+.

This chain joins TRBV9 and TRBJ2-3; 14 nucleotides align to TRBD2. The sample comprised blood, either unsorted or a sorted T cell fraction (not recorded which). This clonotype originated in a male donor with ankylosing spondylitis. CDR3 bases: TGTGCCAGCAGCGGAGGGACTAGCGGGAGTACAGATACGCAGTATTTT. Protein product: CASSGGTSGSTDTQYF.